This TCR beta chain comes out of a study of vaccination effects on CD4 cells after COVID-19. The wider study: At 16 days and one week before vaccination, a couple of convalescent patients gave samples. Notes on the study in general: The study found that post-vaccine spike-reactive clones in convalescents were mainly new vaccine-induced clones.

From germline, CDR1 is SGDLS and CDR2 YYNGEE. V shed 4 bases and J shed 2 bases, with 8 bases lying between them. The CDR3 covers 13 residues. Notes on this clone: Its antigen is unidentified.

ViraFEST used viral peptide pools to expand antigen-specific CD4+ T cells before sequencing. CD4+ T cell isolation took place after less than 13 days of culture. Convalescent patients had PCR-confirmed SARS-CoV-2 infection between March and December 2020. Peptides at roughly 9.2 ug/ml and IL-2 at 10 IU/ml were added to some 2 million PBMC per well. On both days 3 and 7, half of the culture medium was replaced with IL-2 medium. Generated by immunoSEQ multiplex PCR, the TCRdb table keeps only in-frame clones and is missing some. The sample holds about 20,000 clones, around 70% seen once. The chain has TRBV9 and TRBJ2-3; no clear D. Here the sequenced sample was CD4+ T cells from PBMCs cultured with SARS-CoV-2 spike peptides, taken before COVID-19 vaccination. The clonotype originates from a human donor who had a prior SARS-CoV-2 infection. The CDR3 here is CASSPRATDTQYF. CDR3 coding DNA: TGTGCCAGCAGCCCACGAGCCACAGATACGCAGTATTTT.